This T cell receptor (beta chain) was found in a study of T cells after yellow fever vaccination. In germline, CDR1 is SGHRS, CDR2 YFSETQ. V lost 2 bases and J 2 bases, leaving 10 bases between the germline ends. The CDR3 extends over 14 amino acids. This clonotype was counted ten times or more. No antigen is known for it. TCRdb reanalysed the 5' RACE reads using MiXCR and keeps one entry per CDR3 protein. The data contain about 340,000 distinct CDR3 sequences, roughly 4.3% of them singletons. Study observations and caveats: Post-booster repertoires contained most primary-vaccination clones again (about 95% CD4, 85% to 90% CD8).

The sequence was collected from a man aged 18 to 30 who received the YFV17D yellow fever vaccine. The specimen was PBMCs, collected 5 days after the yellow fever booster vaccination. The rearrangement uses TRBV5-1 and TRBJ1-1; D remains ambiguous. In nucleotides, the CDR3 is TGCGCCAGCAGCTTCCCCGGGGATAACACTGAAGCTTTCTTT. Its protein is CASSFPGDNTEAFF.